This TCR beta chain was recovered during a study of T cell repertoires in cytomegalovirus infection. Study-level findings and limits: Cumulated frequencies of public TCR beta families served to identify carriers of CMV plus the relevant HLA. CMV-specific HLA-C-restricted TCR beta clonotypes dominated the ex vivo response.

This clonotype occurred a few times. What it binds is not known. The CDR3 is 14 residues long. CDR1 and CDR2 (germline): SGHAT, FQNNGV. The ends lost 3 bases at V and 6 bases at J; junction bases unmatched: 7. From the reads, TCRdb called clonotypes with MiXCR, one entry per CDR3 protein. Of under 500,000 distinct CDR3 sequences listed, roughly 43% were seen once; the top ten hold about 41%. J is TRBJ2-5 and V is TRBV11-2, with TRBD1 matching over 7 bases. The sequenced sample was cultured PBMCs, obtained from culture after CMV antigen stimulation. This receptor was obtained from a human donor in good health (CMV status not recorded). Some clones in this sample may be carry-over from other donors' samples. The DNA for the CDR3 is TGTGCCAGCAGCTTCAGGGGGTTTCAAAAGACCCAGTACTTC. Protein sequence: CASSFRGFQKTQYF.